The next 24 T cell receptor beta chains were all read from a single sample in a study of T-cell reconstitution after alpha-beta-depleted transplantation in children. The TCRbeta library incorporated unique molecular identifiers. TCRdb used MiXCR to reprocess the PCR reads, holding one entry per CDR3 protein. The sample includes hundreds of thousands of distinct CDR3 sequences, about an eighth of them seen just once. The material was PBMCs, obtained before TCRalphabeta/CD19-depleted stem cell transplant. The receptors derive from a girl aged 2 to 9 with congenital amegakaryocytic thrombocytopenia, due to receive a stem cell transplant.

This clonotype was seen more than once but under ten times. The rearrangement links TRBV28 to TRBJ2-1; 14 bases agree with TRBD2. Germline V gene lookup returns CDR1 MDHEN and CDR2 SYDVKM. Trimming removed 5 bases from V and 5 bases from J; junction bases left unmatched: 17. The CDR3 length is 20 residues. CDR3 residues: CASSPTLGTSGGNRDNEQFF. DNA for the CDR3: TGTGCCAGCAGTCCCACCCTAGGGACTAGCGGGGGAAACCGGGACAATGAGCAGTTCTTC.

The chain has TRBV20-1 and TRBJ1-1; D gene ambiguous. CDR3 size: 14 residues. V lost 2 bases to trimming and J lost 1 base, with 11 bases between them. The germline V gene encodes CDR1 DFQATT and CDR2 SNEGSKA (reference sequence). The CDR3 sequence is CSARSPGSNTEAFF. Here the CDR3 DNA reads TGCAGTGCTAGATCTCCAGGTTCGAACACTGAAGCTTTCTTT.

This clonotype was detected ten times or more. V gene TRBV11-3 combines with J gene TRBJ2-5; the D gene is possibly TRBD1 (5 bases). CDR3 size: 13 residues. Germline V gene data show CDR1 as SGHNT and CDR2 as YENEEA. With 8 bases removed from V and 5 bases from J, the gap between germline ends came to 15 bases. The CDR3 loop is CASVGQVGETQYF. The DNA of the CDR3 is TGTGCCAGCGTAGGACAAGTGGGGGAGACCCAGTACTTC.

This clonotype has ten or more counts. V usage is TRBV20-1 and J usage is TRBJ2-1, with no clear D. V lost 3 bases and J lost 5, with 17 bases in between. Germline values: CDR1 DFQATT, CDR2 SNEGSKA (reference sequence). CDR3 length: 15 amino acids. In DNA, the CDR3 is TGCAGTGCTAGCACGGGCATCGTACTGGACAATGAGCAGTTCTTC. It translates to CSASTGIVLDNEQFF.

This clonotype was seen ten or more times. The chain joins TRBV7-6 to TRBJ1-6, with a tentative D call TRBD1 (5 bases). The V gene lost 5 bases and the J gene lost 9 bases, with 14 bases spanning the gap. CDR1 SGHVS and CDR2 FNYEAQ come from the germline V gene. The length of the CDR3 is 14 residues. The CDR3 DNA reads as TGTGCCAGCAGCCAAGCCGGGGGACGTTCACCCCTCCACTTT. Translated: CASSQAGGRSPLHF.

This clonotype was counted ten times or more. V is TRBV20-1 and J is TRBJ2-1; the match to TRBD2 covers 8 bases. V lost 5 bases to trimming and J lost 7 bases; unmatched junction nucleotides: 13. Per the germline V gene, CDR1 is DFQATT and CDR2 is SNEGSKA (reference sequence). The CDR3 has 15 amino acids. CDR3 sequence reads: CSAGGPGAGVNEQFF. In nucleotides, the CDR3 is TGCAGTGCTGGTGGCCCCGGAGCGGGAGTGAATGAGCAGTTCTTC.

This clonotype was seen ten or more times. This chain links TRBV12-3 or TRBV12-4 with TRBJ2-1; 12 positions match TRBD2. CDR3 length equals 16 residues. V shed 7 bases, J shed 5 bases, and the junction held 9 bases outside the gene matches. The CDR3 spells CASIPTSGSLHNEQFF. As DNA, the CDR3 is TGTGCCAGCATCCCGACTAGCGGGAGTCTCCACAATGAGCAGTTCTTC.

This clonotype was seen many times. The chain combines TRBV18 with TRBJ1-1; the match to TRBD1 covers 8 bases. V shed 9 bases and J 0 bases; nucleotides not matched to a gene: 3. Germline assignment: CDR1 KGHSH and CDR2 LQKENI. The length of the CDR3 is 13 residues. CDR3 in amino acids: CASNRGLNTEAFF. The DNA of the CDR3 is TGTGCCAGTAACAGGGGGTTGAACACTGAAGCTTTCTTT.

The chain links TRBV12-3 or TRBV12-4 to TRBJ2-5; 8 bases match TRBD2. Unmatched junction bases numbered 5, after V lost 5 bases and J lost 6 bases. CDR3 length: 13 amino acids. As DNA, the CDR3 is TGTGCCAGCAGTCTAATAGCGGGACAGACCCAGTACTTC. This codes for CASSLIAGQTQYF.

This clonotype was observed many times. The chain employs TRBV12-5 and TRBJ2-5; no firm D call. This CDR3 is built from 11 residues. The V and J ends lost 5 bases and 5 bases respectively, with 6 bases between them. Germline V gene data show CDR1 as LGHNT and CDR2 as FRNRAP. The CDR3 nucleotides read TGTGCTAGTGGTGCCCTGGAGACCCAGTACTTC. Protein: CASGALETQYF. Full variable domain (missing parts from reference TRBV12-5 and TRBJ2-5): DARVTQTPRHKVTEMGQEVTMRCQPILGHNTVFWYRQTMMQGLELLAYFRNRAPLDDSGMPKDRFSAEMPDATLATLKIQPSEPRDSAVYFCASGALETQYFGPGTRLLVL.

This clonotype was counted many times. The chain joins TRBV28 to TRBJ1-2; TRBD1 aligns across 10 bases. Trimming took 5 bases from V and 8 from J; bases not matched to a gene: 14. Germline V lookup: CDR1 MDHEN, CDR2 SYDVKM. The CDR3 is made up of 16 amino acids. The CDR3 coding sequence is TGTGCCAGCAGTAATCCCGCGGACAGGGGGGGGAAAGGCTACACCTTC. Its protein product is CASSNPADRGGKGYTF.

This clonotype has only a few counts. This chain connects TRBV7-9 to TRBJ1-5; D perhaps matches TRBD1 (5 bases). The CDR3 sequence is 15 residues long. The germline V gene has CDR1 SEHNR and CDR2 FQNEAQ (reference sequence). The V end was cut by 5 bases, the J end by 5 bases, with 16 bases between. CDR3 loop: CASSQVGGDHQPQHF. The CDR3 nucleotides read TGTGCCAGCAGCCAGGTCGGAGGGGACCATCAGCCCCAGCATTTT.

This clonotype was seen ten or more times. This rearrangement joins TRBV7-9 to TRBJ1-2; D not certain. Germline loops: CDR1 SEHNR, CDR2 FQNEAQ (reference sequence). The germline V and J ends were trimmed by 5 bases and 4 bases, with 17 bases remaining between them. The CDR3 extends over 15 amino acids. The CDR3 spells CASSPPEAASYGYTF. CDR3 bases: TGTGCCAGCAGCCCACCCGAGGCTGCATCCTATGGCTACACCTTC. The full variable domain, rest sourced from reference TRBV7-9 and TRBJ1-2, is DTGVSQNPRHKITKRGQNVTFRCDPISEHNRLYWYRQTLGQGPEFLTYFQNEAQLEKSRLLSDRFSAERPKGSFSTLEIQRTEQGDSAMYLCASSPPEAASYGYTFGSGTRLTVV.

This clonotype was counted between two and nine times. The V call is TRBV7-9, the J call TRBJ2-3; 8 bases are a match to TRBD1. J gave up 1 base and V 3 bases, and 3 bases lay outside the gene matches. The germline gives CDR1 SEHNR, CDR2 FQNEAQ (reference sequence). The CDR3 has 15 amino acids. The CDR3 reads CASSFRGPGTDTQYF. The CDR3 DNA is TGTGCCAGCAGCTTCAGGGGGCCGGGCACAGATACGCAGTATTTT.

The V gene is TRBV11-2, the J gene TRBJ2-1; D gene ambiguous. Germline V CDR1 and CDR2: SGHAT, FQNNGV. Trimming pared 5 bases from V and 10 bases from J, leaving 15 bases between. The CDR3 has 13 residues. The DNA for the CDR3 is TGTGCCAGCAGCGCCCATCTAGGGATCGAGCAGTTCTTC. This sequence encodes CASSAHLGIEQFF. The full variable domain, with the rest looked up from reference TRBV11-2 and TRBJ2-1, is EAGVAQSPRYKIIEKRQSVAFWCNPISGHATLYWYQQILGQGPKLLIQFQNNGVVDDSQLPKDRFSAERLKGVDSTLKIQPAKLEDSAVYLCASSAHLGIEQFFGPGTRLTVL.

This clonotype has a count of ten or more. This rearrangement joins TRBV12-3 or TRBV12-4 to TRBJ2-1; D is undetermined. The CDR3 length is 13 residues. V lost 3 bases, J lost 7 bases, and 10 bases lay in between. This CDR3 is CASSFGGINEQFF. The CDR3 DNA is TGTGCCAGCAGTTTCGGTGGGATTAATGAGCAGTTCTTC.

This clonotype was seen more than once but under ten times. J is TRBJ1-1 and V is TRBV12-3 or TRBV12-4; 10 bases match TRBD1. CDR3 length: 13 residues. V lost 5 bases to trimming and J lost 8 bases; unmatched junction nucleotides: 5. CDR3 DNA: TGTGCCAGCAGTCGGGGACAGGGGATCGAAGCTTTCTTT. Amino acid sequence: CASSRGQGIEAFF.

At least ten counts were recorded for this clonotype. The V call is TRBV5-1, the J call TRBJ1-1; D is unresolved. CDR3 length: 13 residues. Trimming removed 0 bases at V and 4 bases at J, with 7 bases between. Looked up from germline, CDR1 is SGHRS and CDR2 is YFSETQ. The CDR3 reads CASSLGGATEAFF. CDR3 bases: TGCGCCAGCAGCTTGGGAGGCGCCACTGAAGCTTTCTTT. The full variable domain, its missing parts supplied by reference TRBV5-1 and TRBJ1-1, is KAGVTQTPRYLIKTRGQQVTLSCSPISGHRSVSWYQQTPGQGLQFLFEYFSETQRNKGNFPGRFSGRQFSNSRSEMNVSTLELGDSALYLCASSLGGATEAFFGQGTRLTVV.

This clonotype was counted at least ten times. The rearrangement links TRBV5-6 to TRBJ2-4; D is unresolved. In germline, CDR1 is SGHDT, CDR2 YYEEEE. Trimming left V 6 bases short and J 6 bases short, with 10 bases between. The CDR3 runs 12 residues. The CDR3 loop reads CASTQQGNIQYF. The CDR3 region has the DNA TGTGCCAGCACCCAACAAGGAAACATTCAGTACTTC.

This clonotype was detected only a few times. This chain joins TRBV25-1 and TRBJ2-7; TRBD1 matches at 8 bases. CDR1 is MGHDK and CDR2 is SYGVNS in the germline V gene. The CDR3 runs to 15 residues. J lost 2 bases, V lost 3 bases, and 6 bases had no gene match. CDR3 loop: CASSDPGTGAYEQYF. The CDR3 DNA follows: TGTGCCAGCAGTGATCCCGGGACAGGAGCCTACGAGCAGTACTTC.

This clonotype showed up many times. V usage is TRBV20-1 and J usage is TRBJ2-1; weak D call: TRBD2 (5 bases). Trimming took off 6 bases at V and 0 bases at J, with 9 bases between the two ends. CDR1 and CDR2 (germline): DFQATT, SNEGSKA (reference sequence). The CDR3 is 13 amino acids. The CDR3 spells CSAERTSYNEQFF. The CDR3 coding sequence is TGCAGTGCGGAGCGGACCTCCTACAATGAGCAGTTCTTC.

There are many counts of this clonotype. The rearrangement links TRBV6-1 to TRBJ2-1, with 13 bases identical to TRBD2. Germline assignment: CDR1 MNHNS and CDR2 SASEGT. Losses at the gene ends were 0 bases for V and 7 bases for J; bases not matched to a gene: 6. There are 17 residues in the CDR3. For the CDR3, the DNA is TGTGCCAGCAGTGAAGCGCTCGGACTAGCGGGAGATAATGAGCAGTTCTTC. It is translated as CASSEALGLAGDNEQFF.

This clonotype has just a few counts. The V gene is TRBV29-1, the J gene TRBJ2-1; D remains unclear. CDR3 length equals 12 residues. V dropped 8 bases and J dropped 8 bases, with 16 bases sitting between them. Germline V CDR1 and CDR2: SQVTM, ANQGSEA. CDR3 sequence: CSFYPHFDEQFF. For the CDR3, the DNA is TGCAGCTTCTACCCCCACTTCGATGAGCAGTTCTTC.

In this sample, this clonotype turned up many times. The CDR3, as DNA: TGTGCCATCAGTGAGTCGCCCTACTCCTACAATGAGCAGTTCTTC. It codes for CAISESPYSYNEQFF. This chain uses TRBV10-3 with TRBJ2-1; the D is unclear. Between the trimmed V and J ends, which lost 0 bases and 0 bases, there was a span of 6 bases. Germline CDR1 and CDR2: ENHRY and SYGVKD. The CDR3 is 15 residues long.